The text below deals with one T cell receptor beta chain. Produced via immunoSEQ multiplex PCR; TCRdb's table is partial and in-frame only. Of about 360,000 clones in the sample, roughly 86% were seen once. The entry originates in a study of blood T cell repertoires in COVID-19. V was clipped by 5 bases and J by 11 bases, with 13 bases between them. CDR3 length equals 13 residues. Germline loops: CDR1 SGHAT, CDR2 FQNNGV. This receptor was obtained from a man aged 25-40 years who had recovered from COVID-19. The sample was PBMCs or T cells enriched from blood (not recorded which). V usage is TRBV11-2 and J usage is TRBJ1-6; D call uncertain. Here the CDR3 reads CASSPSAVPPLHF. As DNA, the CDR3 is TGTGCCAGCAGCCCCAGTGCGGTTCCACCCCTCCACTTT.